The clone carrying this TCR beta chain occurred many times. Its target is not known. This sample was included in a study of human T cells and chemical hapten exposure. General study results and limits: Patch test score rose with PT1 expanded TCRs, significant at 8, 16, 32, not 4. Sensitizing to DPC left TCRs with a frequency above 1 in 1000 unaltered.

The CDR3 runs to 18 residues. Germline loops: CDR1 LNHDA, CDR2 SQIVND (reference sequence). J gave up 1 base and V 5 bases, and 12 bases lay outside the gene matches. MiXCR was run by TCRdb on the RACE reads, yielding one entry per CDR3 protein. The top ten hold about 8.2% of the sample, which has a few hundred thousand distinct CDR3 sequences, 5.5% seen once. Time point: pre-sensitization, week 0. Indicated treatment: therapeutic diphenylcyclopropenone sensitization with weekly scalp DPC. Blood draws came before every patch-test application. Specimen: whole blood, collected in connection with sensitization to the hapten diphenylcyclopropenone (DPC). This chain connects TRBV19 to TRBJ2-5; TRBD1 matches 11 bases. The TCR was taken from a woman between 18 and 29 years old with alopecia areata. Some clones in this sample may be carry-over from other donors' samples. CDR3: CASSRVFGQGAPQETQYF. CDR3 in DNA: TGTGCCAGTAGTCGCGTCTTCGGACAGGGGGCTCCCCAAGAGACCCAGTACTTC.